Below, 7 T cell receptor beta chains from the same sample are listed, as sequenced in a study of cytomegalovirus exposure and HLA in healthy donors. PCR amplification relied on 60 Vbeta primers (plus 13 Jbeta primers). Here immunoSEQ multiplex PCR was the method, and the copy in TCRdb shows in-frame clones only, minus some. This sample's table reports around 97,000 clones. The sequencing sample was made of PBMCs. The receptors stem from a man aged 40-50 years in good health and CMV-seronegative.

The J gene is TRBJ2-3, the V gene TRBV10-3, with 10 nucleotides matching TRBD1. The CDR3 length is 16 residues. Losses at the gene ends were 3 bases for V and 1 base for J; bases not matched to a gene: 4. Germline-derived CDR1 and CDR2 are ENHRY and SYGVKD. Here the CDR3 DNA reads TGTGCCATCAGTGACTCCGGACAGGGGGGCACAGATACGCAGTATTTT. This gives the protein CAISDSGQGGTDTQYF.

Written as DNA, the CDR3 is TGTGCCAGCTCACCTGGACAGGGCAATCAGCCCCAGCATTTT. Translation gives CASSPGQGNQPQHF. J is TRBJ1-5 and V is TRBV18; 7 bases map to TRBD1. V lost 3 bases and J lost 2; bases outside the gene matches: 1. The CDR3 has 14 amino acids. CDR1 is KGHSH and CDR2 is LQKENI in the germline V gene.

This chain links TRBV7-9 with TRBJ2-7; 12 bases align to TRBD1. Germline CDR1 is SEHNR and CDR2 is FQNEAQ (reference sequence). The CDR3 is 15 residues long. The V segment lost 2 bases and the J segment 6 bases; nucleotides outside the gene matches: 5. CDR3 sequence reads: CASSLLGQGAFEQYF. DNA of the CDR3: TGTGCCAGCAGCTTATTGGGACAGGGGGCGTTCGAGCAGTACTTC.

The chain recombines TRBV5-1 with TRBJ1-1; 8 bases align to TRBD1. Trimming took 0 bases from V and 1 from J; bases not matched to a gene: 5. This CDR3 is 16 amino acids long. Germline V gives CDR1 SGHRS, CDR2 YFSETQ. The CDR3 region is CASSLGQGRENTEAFF. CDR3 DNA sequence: TGCGCCAGCAGCTTGGGACAGGGGAGAGAGAACACTGAAGCTTTCTTT. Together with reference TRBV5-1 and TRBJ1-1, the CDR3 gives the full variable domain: KAGVTQTPRYLIKTRGQQVTLSCSPISGHRSVSWYQQTPGQGLQFLFEYFSETQRNKGNFPGRFSGRQFSNSRSEMNVSTLELGDSALYLCASSLGQGRENTEAFFGQGTRLTVV.

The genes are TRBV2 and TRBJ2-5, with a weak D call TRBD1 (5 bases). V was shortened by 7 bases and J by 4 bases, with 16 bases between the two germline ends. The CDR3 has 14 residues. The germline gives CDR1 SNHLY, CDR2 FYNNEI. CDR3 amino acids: CASNAETQGETQYF. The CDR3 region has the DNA TGTGCCAGCAACGCGGAGACTCAGGGAGAGACCCAGTACTTC.

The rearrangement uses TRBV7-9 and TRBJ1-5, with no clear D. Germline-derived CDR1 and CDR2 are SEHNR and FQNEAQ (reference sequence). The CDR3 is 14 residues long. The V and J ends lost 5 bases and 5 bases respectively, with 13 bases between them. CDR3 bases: TGTGCCAGCAGCCTCGACATCCTTGATCAGCCCCAGCATTTT. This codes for CASSLDILDQPQHF. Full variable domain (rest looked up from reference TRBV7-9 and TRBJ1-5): DTGVSQNPRHKITKRGQNVTFRCDPISEHNRLYWYRQTLGQGPEFLTYFQNEAQLEKSRLLSDRFSAERPKGSFSTLEIQRTEQGDSAMYLCASSLDILDQPQHFGDGTRLSIL.

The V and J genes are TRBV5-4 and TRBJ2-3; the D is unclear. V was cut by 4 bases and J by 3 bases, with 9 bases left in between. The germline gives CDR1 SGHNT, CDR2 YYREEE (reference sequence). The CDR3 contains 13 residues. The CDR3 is CASSLAVTDTQYF. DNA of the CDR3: TGTGCCAGCAGCCTGGCGGTTACAGATACGCAGTATTTT.